One and the same sample provided the 20 T cell receptor beta chains below, sequenced in a study of blood T cell repertoires in COVID-19. Clones were sequenced by immunoSEQ multiplex PCR, and TCRdb holds only the in-frame ones, with some missing. The table has 100,000 to 150,000 clones, 60% to 80% seen once. Specimen: peripheral blood. The receptors were sampled from a woman in her seventies with acute or convalescent COVID-19.

This chain uses TRBV28 with TRBJ2-3; 12 positions agree with TRBD2. The V and J ends lost 5 bases and 2 bases, in that order; junction bases with no gene match: 8. The CDR3 has 17 amino acids. Germline CDR1 reads MDHEN; CDR2 reads SYDVKM. The CDR3 sequence is CASSPSGRAFNTDTQYF. In nucleotides, the CDR3 is TGTGCCAGCAGTCCTAGCGGGAGGGCCTTCAACACAGATACGCAGTATTTT.

In this sample, this clone turned up a few times. This chain uses TRBV2 with TRBJ2-1; 7 bases agree with TRBD2. Germline CDR1 SNHLY, CDR2 FYNNEI. CDR3 length: 15 amino acids. With V trimmed by 4 bases and J by 6 bases, 9 bases remained unmatched. The CDR3 here is CASSGTRTTANEQFF. As DNA, the CDR3 is TGTGCCAGCAGTGGGACTAGAACTACCGCCAATGAGCAGTTCTTC.

The V and J genes are TRBV3-1 (or the pseudogene TRBV3-2) and TRBJ2-7; the D gene is possibly TRBD2 (5 bases). Germline V gene data show CDR1 as LGHDT and CDR2 as YNNKEL (reference sequence). The length of the CDR3 is 14 residues. V was trimmed by 5 bases and J by 0 bases, leaving 11 bases between them. CDR3 in amino acids: CASSATGSSYEQYF. In nucleotides, the CDR3 is TGTGCCAGCAGCGCGACTGGGAGCTCCTACGAGCAGTACTTC.

As concerns this clone: A much larger clonotype is one base distant, so this may be a read error. The chain recombines TRBV7-9 with TRBJ1-2; D possibly corresponds to TRBD1 (6 bases). CDR3 size: 14 residues. Trimming cost V 5 bases and J 4 bases, with 14 bases left between them. The V gene's germline CDR1 is SEHNR and CDR2 FQNEAQ (reference sequence). The CDR3 sequence: CASSPLTGSYGYTF. In nucleotides, the CDR3 is TGTGCCAGCAGCCCCCTGACAGGTTCCTATGGCTACACCTTC.

The rearrangement joins TRBV7-2 to TRBJ2-1; 12 nucleotides align to TRBD2. The germline V gene has CDR1 SGHTA and CDR2 FQGNSA. There are 15 residues in the CDR3. V shed 5 bases, J shed 4 bases, and the junction held 3 bases outside the gene matches. As DNA, the CDR3 is TGTGCCAGCAGCCTACTAGCGGGGGGATACAATGAGCAGTTCTTC. This sequence encodes CASSLLAGGYNEQFF.

This clone was picked up one time. Other DNA sequences in the sample encode the same CDR3. V usage is TRBV19 and J usage is TRBJ2-2; 7 nucleotides line up with TRBD1. Germline values: CDR1 LNHDA, CDR2 SQIVND (reference sequence). With 3 bases clipped from V and 6 bases from J, the junction kept 4 bases outside the gene matches. This CDR3 is built from 14 residues. In DNA, the CDR3 is TGTGCCAGTAGTATCGACAGGGTGGCCGGGGAGCTGTTTTTT. Amino acids: CASSIDRVAGELFF.

The rearrangement uses TRBV5-1 and TRBJ2-1; possibly TRBD2 for D (5 bases). This CDR3 is built from 14 residues. V was shortened by 5 bases and J by 8 bases, with 17 bases between the two germline ends. The germline V gene has CDR1 SGHRS and CDR2 YFSETQ. The CDR3 sequence is CASRLGPGIDEQFF. The CDR3 nucleotides read TGCGCCAGCAGACTGGGTCCCGGGATCGATGAGCAGTTCTTC.

The rearrangement links TRBV29-1 to TRBJ2-3; 13 bases match TRBD2. Germline CDR1 is SQVTM and CDR2 is ANQGSEA. The CDR3 spans 16 residues. Trimming cost V 1 base and J 3 bases; bases outside gene matches: 4. For the CDR3, the DNA is TGCAGCGTTGAAGGGACTAGCGGGAGAGGGACAGATACGCAGTATTTT. Translated: CSVEGTSGRGTDTQYF.

Here the CDR3 reads CASSVGGAGTNEQFF. The CDR3 DNA is TGTGCCAGCAGCGTAGGCGGAGCGGGAACGAATGAGCAGTTCTTC. This chain links TRBV9 with TRBJ2-1; the match to TRBD2 covers 7 bases. The CDR3 contains 15 residues. Germline V gene sequence: CDR1 SGDLS, CDR2 YYNGEE. J gave up 7 bases and V 0 bases, and 7 bases lay outside the gene matches.

The V gene is TRBV27, the J gene TRBJ1-2; unclear D gene. The V gene lost 5 bases and the J gene lost 8 bases, with 21 bases spanning the gap. This CDR3 has 15 residues. Germline values: CDR1 MNHEY, CDR2 SMNVEV (reference sequence). The CDR3 nucleotides are TGTGCCAGCAGTCCGAACCTGGGTATTGGAGGAGGCTACACCTTC. Translated, it gives CASSPNLGIGGGYTF.

This rearrangement joins TRBV19 to TRBJ1-3, with TRBD1 as a possible D gene (6 bases). The germline gives CDR1 LNHDA, CDR2 SQIVND (reference sequence). The CDR3 contains 15 residues. Trimming took 8 bases from V and 8 from J, leaving 22 bases between them. CDR3 nucleotide sequence: TGTGCCAGTCTTTCGGACAGCAAAAAGAGGGACACCATATATTTT. Its protein is CASLSDSKKRDTIYF.

The chain employs TRBV6-6 and TRBJ2-1; 9 nucleotides line up with TRBD2. The CDR3 extends over 16 amino acids. The V gene end was trimmed by 4 bases and the J gene end by 6 bases; junction bases not matched to a gene: 10. Germline assignment: CDR1 MNHNY and CDR2 SVGAGI (reference sequence). CDR3 bases: TGTGCCAGCAGTTCCTCTGGGACTAGCAGAACCAATGAGCAGTTCTTC. It specifies CASSSSGTSRTNEQFF.

CDR3 protein: CASSLTSGSTDTQYF. The CDR3 DNA sequence: TGTGCCAGCAGCTTAACTAGCGGGTCCACAGATACGCAGTATTTT. The chain joins TRBV11-2 to TRBJ2-3; 9 bases map to TRBD2. The J segment lost 2 bases and the V segment lost 2 bases, leaving 2 bases of the junction unmatched. Germline CDR1 reads SGHAT; CDR2 reads FQNNGV. The CDR3 is 15 residues long.

The chain has TRBV7-2 and TRBJ1-4; tentatively, D is TRBD1 (6 bases). Trimming shortened V by 1 base and J by 8 bases, and 11 bases separated the two germline ends. The CDR3 is made up of 14 amino acids. The germline gives CDR1 SGHTA, CDR2 FQGNSA. CDR3 protein: CASSLVGTSEKLFF. Here the CDR3 DNA reads TGTGCCAGCAGCTTAGTAGGGACATCAGAAAAACTGTTTTTT.

This clone was picked up many times. The rearrangement uses TRBV7-6 and TRBJ2-2, with D possibly being TRBD1 (6 bases). CDR3 length equals 16 residues. Germline V gene sequence: CDR1 SGHVS, CDR2 FNYEAQ. Trimming stripped 4 bases from V and 0 bases from J, with 12 bases between. This chain's CDR3 is CASSSWTETNTGELFF. The CDR3 DNA reads as TGTGCCAGCAGCTCCTGGACAGAAACGAACACCGGGGAGCTGTTTTTT.

V and J are TRBV7-9 and TRBJ1-4; 9 nucleotides match TRBD1. Germline V CDR1 and CDR2: SEHNR, FQNEAQ (reference sequence). The CDR3 totals 15 residues. V gave up 6 bases and J gave up 4 bases; unmatched junction bases: 6. The CDR3 spells CASRSDRGINEKLFF. The CDR3 DNA reads as TGTGCCAGCAGATCCGACAGGGGGATTAATGAAAAACTGTTTTTT.

The chain links TRBV15 to TRBJ1-4; 8 nucleotides match TRBD1. CDR3 length: 14 amino acids. V shed 4 bases, J shed 13 bases, and the junction held 11 bases outside the gene matches. Germline V CDR1 and CDR2: LNHNV, YYDKDF (reference sequence). CDR3: CATSTDRGPRLLFF. CDR3 nucleotides: TGTGCCACCAGCACCGACAGGGGCCCCCGGCTACTGTTTTTT.

This chain uses TRBV9 with TRBJ2-5; 9 bases are a match to TRBD1. The junction had 6 bases not matched to a gene; V was cut back by 3 bases and J by 3 bases. The germline V gene encodes CDR1 SGDLS and CDR2 YYNGEE. The length of the CDR3 is 15 residues. The CDR3 nucleotides read TGTGCCAGCAGCGGCAGTGGGACAGGGAAAGAGACCCAGTACTTC. This gives the protein CASSGSGTGKETQYF.

The chain uses TRBV27 and TRBJ1-1, with a tentative D call TRBD1 (5 bases). Germline CDR1 and CDR2: MNHEY and SMNVEV (reference sequence). V lost 5 bases, J lost 1 base, and 11 bases lay in between. The length of the CDR3 is 14 residues. The CDR3 region has the DNA TGTGCCAGCAGTCGCAGGGAAGCGAACACTGAAGCTTTCTTT. Translated, it gives CASSRREANTEAFF.

The chain links TRBV3-1 (or the pseudogene TRBV3-2) to TRBJ1-6; no clear D. CDR1 and CDR2 from the germline V gene are LGHDT and YNNKEL (reference sequence). This CDR3 has 16 residues. V was shortened by 1 base and J by 4 bases, with 11 bases between the two germline ends. CDR3 sequence reads: CASSQVAGSYNSPLHF. CDR3 DNA sequence: TGTGCCAGCAGCCAAGTGGCAGGAAGTTATAATTCACCCCTCCACTTT.